Listed below are T cell receptor beta chains from one sample, sequenced in a study of T cell responses to AZD1222 COVID-19 vaccine. Repertoires were generated with immunoSEQ multiplex PCR, while TCRdb's copy carries only in-frame clones and drops some. The repertoire consists of around 140,000 clones, with over 80% occurring once and the leading ten covering 3.8%. The specimen comprised peripheral blood, sampled 28 days after the second AZD1222 dose. The origin of the receptors is an adult who received the AZD1222 COVID-19 vaccine. Both conserved end residues are part of each CDR3. The order of the fields is clone size, J gene, D gene, V gene, CDR3 protein, CDR3 DNA. A D gene is named only where the DNA matches it firmly. Clone sizes are given selectively: once, few, many, or a class where the clone is expanded.

>NA|TRBJ2-1|NA|TRBV5-5
CASSPWGEDEQFF
TGTGCCAGCAGCCCTTGGGGCGAAGATGAGCAGTTCTTC
>NA|TRBJ2-5|NA|TRBV7-9
CASSLELDEETQYF
TGTGCCAGCAGCTTAGAGTTGGACGAAGAGACCCAGTACTTC
>NA|TRBJ1-2|NA|TRBV5-5
CASSPGPADNYGYTF
TGTGCCAGCAGCCCGGGACCGGCGGATAACTATGGCTACACCTTC
>NA|TRBJ1-1|TRBD1|TRBV6-2/TRBV6-3
CASSSSTGFTEAFF
TGTGCCAGCAGCTCGTCGACAGGGTTCACTGAAGCTTTCTTT
>NA|TRBJ2-3|NA|TRBV28
CASSLGGRGDDTQYF
TGTGCCAGCAGTTTGGGGGGACGCGGGGACGATACGCAGTATTTT
>NA|TRBJ1-1|NA|TRBV29-1
CSVVKNTEAFF
TGCAGCGTTGTAAAGAACACTGAAGCTTTCTTT
>NA|TRBJ1-6|NA|TRBV11-3
CASSHRVLGRRNSPLHF
TGTGCCAGCAGCCACCGGGTTTTGGGACGGAGGAATTCACCCCTCCACTTT
>few|TRBJ2-1|TRBD2|TRBV11-2
CASSLDWLADYNEQFF
TGTGCCAGCAGCTTAGACTGGCTAGCGGACTACAATGAGCAGTTCTTC
>few|TRBJ2-4|NA|TRBV14
CASSRLSKNIQYF
TGTGCCAGCAGCCGCCTGTCCAAAAACATTCAGTACTTC
>NA|TRBJ1-4|TRBD1|TRBV5-6
CASTSTGTGSEKLFF
TGTGCCAGCACGAGTACCGGGACAGGGTCAGAAAAACTGTTTTTT
>NA|TRBJ1-5|NA|TRBV4-3
CASSQGLRDQPQHF
TGCGCCAGCAGCCAAGGACTCCGGGATCAGCCCCAGCATTTT
>NA|TRBJ1-5|NA|TRBV7-2
CASSLAGDQPQHF
TGTGCCAGCAGCTTAGCAGGGGATCAGCCCCAGCATTTT
>NA|TRBJ2-1|NA|TRBV6-1
CASSVLSGRSYNEQFF
TGTGCCAGCAGTGTGTTGAGCGGGCGATCCTACAATGAGCAGTTCTTC
>NA|TRBJ2-1|TRBD2|TRBV4-3
CASSQDGTSGSIYEQFF
TGCGCCAGCAGCCAAGATGGGACTAGCGGGAGTATTTATGAGCAGTTCTTC
>once|TRBJ1-4|NA|TRBV11-2
CASSLETNEKLFF
TGTGCCAGCAGCTTGGAGACCAATGAAAAACTGTTTTTT
>NA|TRBJ2-7|NA|TRBV6-6
CASTSRGLGEQYF
TGTGCCAGCACGAGCAGAGGCCTCGGCGAGCAGTACTTC
>NA|TRBJ2-7|TRBD2|TRBV9
CASSRLAGGYEQYF
TGTGCCAGCAGCAGGCTAGCGGGGGGCTACGAGCAGTACTTC
>NA|TRBJ1-3|NA|TRBV21-1
CASSNPQFSGNTIYF
TGTGCCAGCAGCAATCCCCAGTTCTCTGGAAACACCATATATTTT
>NA|TRBJ2-5|TRBD2|TRBV6-5
CASRRTSGKQETQYF
TGTGCCAGCAGAAGGACTAGCGGGAAGCAAGAGACCCAGTACTTC
>NA|TRBJ1-5|NA|TRBV7-2
CASSPRGRGQPQHF
TGTGCCAGCAGCCCTAGAGGCAGGGGTCAGCCCCAGCATTTT
>NA|TRBJ2-1|NA|TRBV6-4
CASSDGASAHEQFF
TGTGCCAGCAGTGACGGGGCTAGCGCCCATGAGCAGTTCTTC
>NA|TRBJ1-2|NA|TRBV4-3
CASSQVIPADGYTF
TGCGCCAGCAGCCAAGTAATCCCCGCGGATGGCTACACCTTC
>NA|TRBJ1-5|NA|TRBV19
CASSIERNSNQPQHF
TGTGCCAGTAGTATAGAGAGGAATAGCAATCAGCCCCAGCATTTT
>NA|TRBJ1-2|TRBD1|TRBV30
CAWRRDRVYGYTF
TGTGCCTGGAGGAGGGACAGAGTCTATGGCTACACCTTC
>few|TRBJ1-2|NA|TRBV5-6
CASWRRSGYGYTF
TGTGCCAGCTGGAGGCGGAGCGGCTATGGCTACACCTTC
>NA|TRBJ1-2|TRBD1|TRBV7-6
CASSPRTGPRNYGYTF
TGTGCCAGCAGCCCAAGGACAGGACCTCGTAACTATGGCTACACCTTC
>NA|TRBJ2-7|NA|TRBV5-4
CASSLQGLFYEQYF
TGTGCCAGCAGCTTGCAGGGCCTATTCTACGAGCAGTACTTC
>NA|TRBJ1-1|NA|TRBV27
CASSSGLGTEAFF
TGTGCCAGCAGTTCGGGGCTGGGGACTGAAGCTTTCTTT
>once|TRBJ1-3|TRBD1|TRBV6-1
CASSEKLWTGGNTIYF
TGTGCCAGCAGTGAAAAACTCTGGACAGGGGGAAACACCATATATTTT
>NA|TRBJ2-5|TRBD1|TRBV19
CASNRDRGLETQYF
TGTGCCAGTAACCGGGACAGGGGGCTTGAGACCCAGTACTTC
>NA|TRBJ2-7|NA|TRBV2
CASSDYRSYEQYF
TGTGCCAGCAGTGACTACAGATCCTACGAGCAGTACTTC
>NA|TRBJ2-5|NA|TRBV7-8
CASSLRSTGETQYF
TGTGCCAGCAGCTTAAGGTCCACTGGGGAGACCCAGTACTTC
>NA|TRBJ2-2|TRBD1|TRBV5-1
CASSSEPTGSSGTGELFF
TGCGCCAGCAGCTCAGAACCGACAGGGTCAAGCGGCACCGGGGAGCTGTTTTTT
>NA|TRBJ1-4|TRBD1|TRBV29-1
CSVGGGAGGLLREKLFF
TGCAGCGTTGGAGGAGGGGCAGGGGGCCTCCTGAGGGAAAAACTGTTTTTT
>NA|TRBJ2-7|TRBD2|TRBV9
CASSAGLADEQYF
TGTGCCAGCAGTGCGGGACTAGCGGACGAGCAGTACTTC
>NA|TRBJ2-7|TRBD2|TRBV5-5
CASSLAGGTALYYEQYF
TGTGCCAGCAGCTTGGCCGGGGGGACCGCCTTGTACTACGAGCAGTACTTC
>NA|TRBJ1-6|TRBD1|TRBV6-5
CASSLGTVNSPLHF
TGTGCCAGCAGTCTCGGGACAGTTAATTCACCCCTCCACTTT
>NA|TRBJ1-4|NA|TRBV7-9
CASTPATTNEKLFF
TGTGCCAGCACTCCAGCTACAACTAATGAAAAACTGTTTTTT
>NA|TRBJ2-7|TRBD2|TRBV5-1
CASSSGLAGGPPYEQYF
TGCGCCAGCAGCTCGGGACTAGCGGGAGGACCCCCCTACGAGCAGTACTTC
>NA|TRBJ2-4|NA|TRBV5-4
CASSLGTSNNIQYF
TGTGCCAGCAGCTTGGGGACAAGTAATAACATTCAGTACTTC
>NA|TRBJ1-1|NA|TRBV14
CASSPWTRRPAEAFF
TGTGCCAGCAGCCCTTGGACCCGGCGACCCGCTGAAGCTTTCTTT
>NA|TRBJ1-2|NA|TRBV18
CASSPTTGYYGYTF
TGTGCCAGCTCACCCACGACAGGCTACTATGGCTACACCTTC
>NA|TRBJ2-7|TRBD2|TRBV5-6
CASSSGGSYEQYF
TGTGCCAGCAGCTCCGGGGGGTCCTACGAGCAGTACTTC
>NA|TRBJ2-7|NA|TRBV6-5
CASSDSPWGEQYF
TGTGCCAGCTCGGACAGCCCTTGGGGGGAGCAGTACTTC
>NA|TRBJ2-7|NA|TRBV6-5
CASSDSGGGSNEQYF
TGTGCCAGCAGTGACTCCGGTGGAGGCAGTAACGAGCAGTACTTC
>NA|TRBJ2-7|TRBD1|TRBV12-5
CASGRSTGGLSYEQYF
TGTGCTAGTGGTAGATCGACAGGGGGCTTATCCTACGAGCAGTACTTC